The clone carrying this T cell receptor beta chain showed up many times. Its antigen is still unknown. This record belongs to a study of neurological immune-mediated disorders. Whole-study findings and limits: Expanded clones shared no CDR3 amino acid sequences across subjects, suggesting private repertoires in all groups.

The cDNA came from 5'RACE, which used 10-nucleotide random UMIs. A single record per CDR3 protein comes from TCRdb applying MiXCR to the 5' RACE reads. The repertoire holds around 13,000 distinct CDR3 sequences, around 9.3% seen once, with more than 20% in the top ten. This CDR3 contains 15 residues. Germline CDR1 DFQATT, CDR2 SNEGSKA (reference sequence). The germline V and J ends were trimmed by 6 bases and 1 base, with 15 bases remaining between them. Unsorted libraries came from 2 million PBMCs stored at -80 °C. This rearrangement joins TRBV20-1 to TRBJ2-2; D might be TRBD2 (5 bases). The receptor was isolated from a woman aged 40 to 50 in good health. The specimen was PBMCs. The CDR3 spells CSAPGSRENTGELFF. In DNA form, the CDR3 reads TGCAGTGCCCCTGGGAGCCGAGAGAACACCGGGGAGCTGTTTTTT.